Listed below are T cell receptor beta chains from one sample, sequenced in a study of T-cell reconstitution after alpha-beta-depleted transplantation in children. In TCRdb, the PCR reads were re-called with MiXCR into one record per CDR3 protein. The data contain more than 150,000 distinct CDR3 sequences, roughly 7.5% of them seen just once; the ten biggest clones take up 3% to 3.5%. Sequenced material: PBMCs from the stem cell graft donor, taken from the stem cell graft. All receptors derive from a human donor who donated a stem cell graft to a child with Wiskott-Aldrich syndrome. Both conserved end residues are part of each CDR3. A D gene is named only where the DNA matches it firmly. Only part of the rows carry a size: once, few, many, or a class if the clone is expanded.

clone size: many; V gene: TRBV6-5; J gene: TRBJ2-5; D gene: TRBD1; CDR3 DNA: TGTGCCAGTACCATCCGGGACAGACAAGAGACCCAGTACTTC; CDR3 protein: CASTIRDRQETQYF
clone size: many; V gene: TRBV5-1; J gene: TRBJ2-3; D gene: .; CDR3 DNA: TGCGCCAGCAGCTTGGAGGGAACAGATACGCAGTATTTT; CDR3 protein: CASSLEGTDTQYF
clone size: many; V gene: TRBV6-5; J gene: TRBJ2-1; D gene: .; CDR3 DNA: TGTGCCAGCAGCTACTTGGGGCAGGAAAGCTCCTACAATGAGCAGTTCTTC; CDR3 protein: CASSYLGQESSYNEQFF
clone size: many; V gene: TRBV20-1; J gene: TRBJ2-3; D gene: .; CDR3 DNA: TGCAGTGCTAGAGACGAGTCTAGCACAGATACGCAGTATTTT; CDR3 protein: CSARDESSTDTQYF
clone size: many; V gene: TRBV5-1; J gene: TRBJ2-1; D gene: .; CDR3 DNA: TGCGCCAGCACCCCTTTTTTAGGGGGGCGGAATGAGCAGTTCTTC; CDR3 protein: CASTPFLGGRNEQFF
clone size: .; V gene: TRBV5-6; J gene: TRBJ2-3; D gene: .; CDR3 DNA: TGTGCCAGCAGCTTGACTACCAATACGCAGTATTTT; CDR3 protein: CASSLTTNTQYF
clone size: many; V gene: TRBV30; J gene: TRBJ1-2; D gene: .; CDR3 DNA: TGTGCCTGGAGTGAGCATGGCTACACCTTC; CDR3 protein: CAWSEHGYTF
clone size: .; V gene: TRBV12-3/TRBV12-4; J gene: TRBJ2-5; D gene: TRBD1; CDR3 DNA: TGTGCCAGCAGCATCAGGACAGGGGGCGCGTCGGAGACCCAGTACTTC; CDR3 protein: CASSIRTGGASETQYF
clone size: few; V gene: TRBV30; J gene: TRBJ2-1; D gene: TRBD1; CDR3 DNA: TGTGCCTGGAGTAGAACAGGGGCCGTATACAATGAGCAGTTCTTC; CDR3 protein: CAWSRTGAVYNEQFF
clone size: many; V gene: TRBV4-3; J gene: TRBJ2-1; D gene: TRBD2; CDR3 DNA: TGCGCCAGCAGCCCAGGGACTAGCGGGAGTTATGAGCAGTTCTTC; CDR3 protein: CASSPGTSGSYEQFF
clone size: .; V gene: TRBV5-1; J gene: TRBJ2-1; D gene: TRBD1; CDR3 DNA: TGCGCCAGCAGCCATCGGATGACAGGGGGCCCATACAATGAGCAGTTCTTC; CDR3 protein: CASSHRMTGGPYNEQFF
clone size: many; V gene: TRBV6-1; J gene: TRBJ2-3; D gene: TRBD1; CDR3 DNA: TGTGCCAGCAGCCCACGGGGACAGAGCACAGATACGCAGTATTTT; CDR3 protein: CASSPRGQSTDTQYF
clone size: many; V gene: TRBV12-3/TRBV12-4; J gene: TRBJ2-3; D gene: .; CDR3 DNA: TGTGCCAGCAGTTTCGGGGGGCAAGGAGATACGCAGTATTTT; CDR3 protein: CASSFGGQGDTQYF
clone size: .; V gene: TRBV5-1; J gene: TRBJ2-7; D gene: TRBD1; CDR3 DNA: TGCGCCAGCAGCTTGTCGCGGACAGGGACCTACGAGCAGTACTTC; CDR3 protein: CASSLSRTGTYEQYF
clone size: .; V gene: TRBV5-4; J gene: TRBJ2-3; D gene: TRBD2; CDR3 DNA: TGTGCCAGCAGGCTAGCGGGGGGTACAGATACGCAGTATTTT; CDR3 protein: CASRLAGGTDTQYF
clone size: many; V gene: TRBV11-2; J gene: TRBJ1-1; D gene: .; CDR3 DNA: TGTGCCAGCAGGCAACAGGTGAACACTGAAGCTTTCTTT; CDR3 protein: CASRQQVNTEAFF
clone size: many; V gene: TRBV5-1; J gene: TRBJ2-5; D gene: .; CDR3 DNA: TGCGCCAGCAGCTTGGGAACAGGGCGAGACCAAGAGACCCAGTACTTC; CDR3 protein: CASSLGTGRDQETQYF
clone size: few; V gene: TRBV20-1; J gene: TRBJ2-1; D gene: TRBD2; CDR3 DNA: TGCAGTGCTAGATCGGCTAGCGGCACTACCTACAATGAGCAGTTCTTC; CDR3 protein: CSARSASGTTYNEQFF
clone size: many; V gene: TRBV6-5; J gene: TRBJ1-6; D gene: .; CDR3 DNA: TGTGCCACCAGAATTACTCTTAATTCACCCCTCCACTTT; CDR3 protein: CATRITLNSPLHF
clone size: many; V gene: TRBV29-1; J gene: TRBJ2-2; D gene: TRBD1; CDR3 DNA: TGCAGCGTTAGTAGGGGGCTGCACACCGGGGAGCTGTTTTTT; CDR3 protein: CSVSRGLHTGELFF
clone size: many; V gene: TRBV28; J gene: TRBJ2-6; D gene: .; CDR3 DNA: TGTGCCAGCAGTGAGAGGGGAACTGGGGCCAACGTCCTGACTTTC; CDR3 protein: CASSERGTGANVLTF
clone size: few; V gene: TRBV7-6; J gene: TRBJ2-1; D gene: TRBD1; CDR3 DNA: TGTGCGCGCCGAATCCGACAGGGATCAAGCTCCTACAATGAGCAGTTCTTC; CDR3 protein: CARRIRQGSSSYNEQFF
clone size: .; V gene: TRBV7-2; J gene: TRBJ2-7; D gene: .; CDR3 DNA: TGTGCCAGCAGCTTGAAGGGAGTTTCCTACGAGCAGTACTTC; CDR3 protein: CASSLKGVSYEQYF
clone size: few; V gene: TRBV9; J gene: TRBJ2-7; D gene: .; CDR3 DNA: TGTGCCAGCAGCGTAGGGCCGAGAGCCAACGAGCAGTACTTC; CDR3 protein: CASSVGPRANEQYF
clone size: many; V gene: TRBV25-1; J gene: TRBJ1-2; D gene: TRBD1; CDR3 DNA: TGTGCCAGCAGTGCGGACAGGGGCGGCTACACCTTC; CDR3 protein: CASSADRGGYTF
clone size: many; V gene: TRBV14; J gene: TRBJ2-7; D gene: TRBD1; CDR3 DNA: TGTGCCAGCAGCCAAGTAGGACAGGCCTACGAGCAGTACTTC; CDR3 protein: CASSQVGQAYEQYF
clone size: .; V gene: TRBV5-1; J gene: TRBJ1-1; D gene: .; CDR3 DNA: TGCGCCAGCAGCCCATCCGGGGTAGAGGACACTGAAGCTTTCTTT; CDR3 protein: CASSPSGVEDTEAFF
clone size: many; V gene: TRBV20-1; J gene: TRBJ2-5; D gene: TRBD2; CDR3 DNA: TGCAGTGCTAGGACGGTAGCGGGAGAAGAGACCCAGTACTTC; CDR3 protein: CSARTVAGEETQYF
clone size: many; V gene: TRBV3-1; J gene: TRBJ1-2; D gene: .; CDR3 DNA: TGTGCCAGCAGCCAGGGACTTCATGGCTACACCTTC; CDR3 protein: CASSQGLHGYTF
clone size: .; V gene: TRBV18; J gene: TRBJ1-2; D gene: .; CDR3 DNA: TGTGCCAGCTCATCGAGAGAACCCTATGGCTACACCTTC; CDR3 protein: CASSSREPYGYTF
clone size: many; V gene: TRBV18; J gene: TRBJ2-5; D gene: TRBD1; CDR3 DNA: TGTGCCAGCTCACCGAGGACAGGCGGGCAAGAGACCCAGTACTTC; CDR3 protein: CASSPRTGGQETQYF
clone size: many; V gene: TRBV29-1; J gene: TRBJ2-1; D gene: .; CDR3 DNA: TGCAGCGTTTGGAGGGACAACCAATTACATGAGCAGTTCTTC; CDR3 protein: CSVWRDNQLHEQFF